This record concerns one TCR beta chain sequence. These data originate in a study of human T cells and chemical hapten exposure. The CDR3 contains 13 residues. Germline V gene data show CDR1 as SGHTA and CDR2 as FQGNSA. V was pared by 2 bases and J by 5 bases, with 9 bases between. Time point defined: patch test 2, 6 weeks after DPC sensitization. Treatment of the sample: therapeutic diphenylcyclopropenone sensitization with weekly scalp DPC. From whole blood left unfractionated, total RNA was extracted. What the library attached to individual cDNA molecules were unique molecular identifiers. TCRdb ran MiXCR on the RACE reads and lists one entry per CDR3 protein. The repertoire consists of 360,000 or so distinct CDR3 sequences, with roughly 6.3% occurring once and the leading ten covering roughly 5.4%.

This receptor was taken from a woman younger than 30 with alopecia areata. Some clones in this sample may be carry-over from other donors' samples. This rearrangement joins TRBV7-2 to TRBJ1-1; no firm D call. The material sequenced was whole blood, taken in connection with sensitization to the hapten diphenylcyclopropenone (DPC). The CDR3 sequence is CASSLWVSTEAFF. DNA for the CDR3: TGTGCCAGCAGCTTATGGGTATCAACTGAAGCTTTCTTT. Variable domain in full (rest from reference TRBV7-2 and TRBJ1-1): GAGVSQSPSNKVTEKGKDVELRCDPISGHTALYWYRQSLGQGLEFLIYFQGNSAPDKSGLPSDRFSAERTGGSVSTLTIQRTQQEDSAVYLCASSLWVSTEAFFGQGTRLTVV.